This entry concerns a single T cell receptor (beta chain). Germline CDR1 reads MNHEY; CDR2 reads SVGAGI. Trimming took off 2 bases at V and 3 bases at J, with 8 bases between the two ends. This CDR3 has 13 residues. The sample belongs to a study of shared clonotypes between healthy human individuals. Produced via immunoSEQ multiplex PCR; TCRdb's table is partial and in-frame only. The profile covers 1,500,000 or so clones, with approximately 98.5% appearing a single time and approximately 0.38% taken by the ten largest. This TCR derives from a young man in good health. The sample was naive CD4+ T cells sorted from blood. As to subset: CD45RA+ positively selected. The chain combines TRBV6-5 with TRBJ2-7; D assignment may be TRBD1 or TRBD2 (5 bases each). The CDR3 nucleotides read TGTGCCAGCAGTTACGGGACCCTCTACGAGCAGTACTTC. As protein: CASSYGTLYEQYF.